These T cell receptor beta chains were read from a single sample in a study of post-analysis software for immune sequencing data. TCRdb itself ran the PCR reads through MiXCR, one entry per CDR3 protein. The sample records about half a million distinct CDR3 sequences, roughly 34% being singletons. The sample consisted of blood. The receptors shown here come from a girl aged 2-17 years with multiple sclerosis. The CDR3 runs from the conserved cysteine through the conserved F or W. The D gene is left open where the match is weak. Not every row has a clone size; where given, it reads once, few, many or a size class.

d_gene,j_gene,v_gene,abundance,CDR3nt,CDR3aa
NA,TRBJ1-4,TRBV2,NA,TGTGCCAGCAGTGAGGGGGGGGCTAATGAAAAACGGTTTTTT,CASSEGGANEKRFF
NA,TRBJ1-2,TRBV5-1,few,TGCGCCAGCAGCCGACAGCACCCAGATGGCTACACCTTC,CASSRQHPDGYTF
NA,TRBJ2-7,TRBV7-9,NA,TGTGCCAGCAGCCCCGCGGACGCCCAATCCTACGAGCAGTACTTC,CASSPADAQSYEQYF
NA,TRBJ2-7,TRBV3-1,NA,TGTGCCAGCAGCCAGCCGGGACTGTACGCCTACGAGCAGTACTTC,CASSQPGLYAYEQYF
TRBD2,TRBJ2-3,TRBV7-6,few,TGTGCCAGCAGCAGCGGGGGGTTTACAGATACGCAGTATTTT,CASSSGGFTDTQYF
TRBD2,TRBJ2-5,TRBV20-1,NA,TGCAGTGCTAGAGATAGCGGGGCGGACCAAGAGACCCAGTACTTC,CSARDSGADQETQYF
NA,TRBJ1-5,TRBV20-1,NA,TGCAGTGCATCAGAGGTCAAGAGCAATCAGCCCCAGCATTTT,CSASEVKSNQPQHF
NA,TRBJ2-1,TRBV7-2,NA,TGTGCCAGCAGCTTATCTGGCGGAAACTACAATGAGCAGTTCTTC,CASSLSGGNYNEQFF
TRBD1,TRBJ1-2,TRBV7-9,few,TGTGCCAGCAGCCCACGGGACAGGGTCTATGGCTACACCTTC,CASSPRDRVYGYTF
TRBD2,TRBJ2-1,TRBV5-1,few,TGCGCCAGCATCCGAGCGGGATCCACCTACAATGAGCAGTTCTTC,CASIRAGSTYNEQFF
NA,TRBJ2-2,TRBV6-5,few,TGTGCCAGCAGCTACTCGACTGGGGCGGGCACCGGGGAGCTGTTTTTT,CASSYSTGAGTGELFF
NA,TRBJ2-5,TRBV12-3/TRBV12-4,NA,TGTGCCAGCAGTTTGGCTAGCTCGGAGACCCAGTACTTC,CASSLASSETQYF
NA,TRBJ2-1,TRBV9,few,TGTGCCAGCAGCGTAACCTTGAGGGGGACTGAGCAGTTCTTC,CASSVTLRGTEQFF
NA,TRBJ2-3,TRBV9,NA,TGTGCCAGCAGCGTAGCTTCGGGGGCGGTCTACACAGATACGCAGTATTTT,CASSVASGAVYTDTQYF
NA,TRBJ2-4,TRBV12-3/TRBV12-4,few,TGTGCCAGCAGTCCCAACCAAAATCCGGACATTCAGTACTTC,CASSPNQNPDIQYF
TRBD1,TRBJ2-1,TRBV6-4,NA,TGTGCCAGCAGCCTACAGCCGACAGGGAGCAATGGGCAGTTCTTC,CASSLQPTGSNGQFF
TRBD1,TRBJ1-2,TRBV3-1,few,TGTGCCAGCACGAGGACAGGGGAAGCTGGCTACACCTTC,CASTRTGEAGYTF
TRBD1,TRBJ2-7,TRBV6-6,few,TGTGCCAGCAGTTACGGGGACAGGTCGTCCTACGAGCAGTACTTC,CASSYGDRSSYEQYF
NA,TRBJ2-3,TRBV7-6,NA,TGTGCCAGCAGCTTATATGGGGGGGGCTACACAGATACGCAGTATTTT,CASSLYGGGYTDTQYF
NA,TRBJ2-3,TRBV20-1,few,TGCAGTGCTAGAGATCACGGGGATACGCAGTATTTT,CSARDHGDTQYF
NA,TRBJ1-2,TRBV11-2,NA,TGTGCCAGCAGCTTCGAGGGGCGACCCTATGGCTACACCTTC,CASSFEGRPYGYTF
NA,TRBJ1-4,TRBV4-1,few,TGCGCCAGCAGCCAAGAGGTAACATCAACTAATGAAAAACTGTTTTTT,CASSQEVTSTNEKLFF
NA,TRBJ2-1,TRBV7-3,many,TGTGCCAGCAGCTTAACGCTCTACAATGAGCAGTTCTTC,CASSLTLYNEQFF
TRBD2,TRBJ2-1,TRBV20-1,few,TGCAGTGCTAGAGATCCGGGGGGGAGCTCCTACAATGAGCAGTTCTTC,CSARDPGGSSYNEQFF
NA,TRBJ1-2,TRBV15,NA,TGTGCCACCAGCAGAGATCGCCAAAATGGCTACACCTTC,CATSRDRQNGYTF
NA,TRBJ2-7,TRBV29-1,NA,TGCAGCGTTGGTACAGCATGCGAGCAGTACTTC,CSVGTACEQYF
TRBD1,TRBJ1-2,TRBV7-6,once,TGTGCCAGCAGCGCAGGACAGGCGCGGGGCTACACCTTC,CASSAGQARGYTF
NA,TRBJ2-3,TRBV10-2,few,TGCGCCAGCAGTGAGGTCGGCCGCACAGATACGCAGTATTTT,CASSEVGRTDTQYF
TRBD1,TRBJ2-6,TRBV9,few,TGTGCCAGCAGCGTATTTACAGGGGTTGGGGCCAACGTCCTGACTTTC,CASSVFTGVGANVLTF
TRBD2,TRBJ2-7,TRBV6-5,NA,TGTGCCAGCAGTTACCGTCTAGCGGGGGGGTACGAGCAGTACTTC,CASSYRLAGGYEQYF
NA,TRBJ2-1,TRBV27,few,TGTGCCAGCAGTCCCGGGACCGCCAATGAGCAGTTCTTC,CASSPGTANEQFF
NA,TRBJ2-1,TRBV27,few,TGTGCCAGCAGTTTAGGTTCGGTCCTAGGGAACAATGAGCAGTTCTTC,CASSLGSVLGNNEQFF
TRBD1,TRBJ2-7,TRBV6-2/TRBV6-3,NA,TGTGCCAGCAGTTACGACCTTGGACAGGCCTACGAGCAGTACTTC,CASSYDLGQAYEQYF
TRBD2,TRBJ2-5,TRBV20-1,NA,TGCAGTGCTAGGTCGGGCGGGGGGGGAGAGACCCAGTACTTC,CSARSGGGGETQYF
TRBD1,TRBJ1-1,TRBV29-1,few,TGCAGCGCTGGGACAGGGAACACTGAAGCTTTCTTT,CSAGTGNTEAFF
TRBD1,TRBJ1-2,TRBV29-1,NA,TGCAGCGTTGATGGGACAGGGGTTGGCTACACCTTC,CSVDGTGVGYTF
TRBD1,TRBJ2-3,TRBV6-1,NA,TGTGCCAGCAGTGAGGGCGACAGGGAGACAGATACGCAGTATTTT,CASSEGDRETDTQYF
TRBD1,TRBJ2-2,TRBV5-1,many,TGCGCCAGCAGCGCAGGGACAGGGAATACCGGGGAGCTGTTTTTT,CASSAGTGNTGELFF
NA,TRBJ2-1,TRBV12-3/TRBV12-4,NA,TGTGCCAGCAGTTCCGGGGGGCGCGGTGGTGATGAGCAGTTCTTC,CASSSGGRGGDEQFF
TRBD2,TRBJ2-3,TRBV5-1,NA,TGCGCCAGCAGTTTGACTAGCGGGGGGGCAGGAGATACGCAGTATTTT,CASSLTSGGAGDTQYF
TRBD1,TRBJ2-7,TRBV6-5,many,TGTGCCAGCAGCTCTCGAGGGACAGATTCTTACGAGCAGTACTTC,CASSSRGTDSYEQYF
NA,TRBJ2-3,TRBV28,once,TGTGCCAGCAGTTTAGGAGGGTCGGGGACAGATACGCAGTATTTT,CASSLGGSGTDTQYF
TRBD1,TRBJ2-3,TRBV5-1,NA,TGCGCCAGCAGCTTGGGACCGGGACAGGACACAGATACGCAGTATTTT,CASSLGPGQDTDTQYF
TRBD1,TRBJ2-7,TRBV5-1,NA,TGCGTCAGCAGCTTGGAAGGGGGCTTGTCCTACGAGCAGTACTTC,CVSSLEGGLSYEQYF
NA,TRBJ2-5,TRBV5-1,NA,TGCGCCAGCAGCTTGGGTGAATTTGGTGCTCAGTACTTC,CASSLGEFGAQYF
TRBD1,TRBJ2-5,TRBV29-1,NA,TGCAGCGTTGATTCCGTGGACAGGGAGGAGGAGACCCAGTACTTC,CSVDSVDREEETQYF
NA,TRBJ2-5,TRBV20-1,once,TGCAGTGCTAGCTCCCTTTTGGGGAGCGAGACCCAGTACTTC,CSASSLLGSETQYF
TRBD2,TRBJ2-3,TRBV20-1,NA,TGCAGTGCTAGGAGGCTAGCGGGGGGAAGTGGAGATACGCAGTATTTT,CSARRLAGGSGDTQYF